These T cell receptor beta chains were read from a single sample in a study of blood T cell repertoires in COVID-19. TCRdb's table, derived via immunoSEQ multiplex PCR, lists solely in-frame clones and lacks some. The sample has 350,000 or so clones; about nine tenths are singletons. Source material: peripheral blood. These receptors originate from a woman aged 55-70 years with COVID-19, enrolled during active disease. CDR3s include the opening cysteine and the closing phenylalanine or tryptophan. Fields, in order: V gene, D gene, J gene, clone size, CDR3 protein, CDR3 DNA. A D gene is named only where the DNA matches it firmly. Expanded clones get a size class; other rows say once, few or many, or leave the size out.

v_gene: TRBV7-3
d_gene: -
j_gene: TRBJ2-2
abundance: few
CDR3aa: CAVGPPGDGELFF
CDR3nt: TGTGCCGTAGGGCCCCCGGGGGACGGGGAGCTGTTTTTT

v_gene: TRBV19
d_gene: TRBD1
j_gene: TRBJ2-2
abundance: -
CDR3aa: CASFGTGNAGELFF
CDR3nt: TGTGCCAGCTTCGGGACAGGGAATGCCGGGGAGCTGTTTTTT

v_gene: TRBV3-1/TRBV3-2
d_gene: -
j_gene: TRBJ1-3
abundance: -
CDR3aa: CASSRQLLLSGNTIYF
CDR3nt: TGTGCCAGCAGCAGACAACTCCTTCTCTCTGGAAACACCATATATTTT

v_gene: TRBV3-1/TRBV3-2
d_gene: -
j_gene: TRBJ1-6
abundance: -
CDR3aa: CASSPEGGANSPLHF
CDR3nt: TGTGCCAGCAGCCCTGAAGGGGGGGCAAATTCACCCCTCCACTTT

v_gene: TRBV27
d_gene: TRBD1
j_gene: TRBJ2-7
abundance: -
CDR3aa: CASSSGQGKGGKPYEQYF
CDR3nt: TGTGCCAGCAGCTCCGGACAGGGAAAGGGGGGAAAACCCTACGAGCAGTACTTC

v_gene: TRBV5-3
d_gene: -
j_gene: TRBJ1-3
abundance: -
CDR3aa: CANPQGKVYTIYF
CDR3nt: TGTGCCAACCCACAGGGCAAGGTGTACACCATATATTTT

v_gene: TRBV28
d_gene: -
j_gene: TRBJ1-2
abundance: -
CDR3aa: CASSYSGGYGYTF
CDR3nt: TGTGCCAGCAGTTACTCCGGGGGGTACGGCTACACCTTC

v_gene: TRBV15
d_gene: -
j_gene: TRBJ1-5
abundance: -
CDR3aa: CATRVNRDSNQPQHF
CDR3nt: TGTGCCACCAGAGTAAACAGGGATAGCAATCAGCCCCAGCATTTT

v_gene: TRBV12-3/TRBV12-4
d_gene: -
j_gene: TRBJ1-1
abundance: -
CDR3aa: CASRTTGNTEAFF
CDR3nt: TGTGCCAGCAGGACCACAGGGAACACTGAAGCTTTCTTT

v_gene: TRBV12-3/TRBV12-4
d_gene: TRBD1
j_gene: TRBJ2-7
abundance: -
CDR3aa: CASNGQGSYEQYF
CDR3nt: TGTGCCAGCAATGGACAGGGGTCCTACGAGCAGTACTTC

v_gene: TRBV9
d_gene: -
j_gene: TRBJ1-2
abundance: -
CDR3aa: CASSRGYGYTF
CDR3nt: TGTGCCAGCAGCCGGGGCTATGGCTACACCTTC

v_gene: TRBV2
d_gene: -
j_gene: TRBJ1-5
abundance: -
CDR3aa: CASSDQGLLPQHF
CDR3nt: TGTGCCAGCAGTGACCAGGGCCTTTTGCCCCAGCATTTT

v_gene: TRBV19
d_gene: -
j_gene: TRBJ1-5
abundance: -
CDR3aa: CASSIVTGSQPQHF
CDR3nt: TGTGCCAGTAGTATCGTAACAGGGAGTCAGCCCCAGCATTTT

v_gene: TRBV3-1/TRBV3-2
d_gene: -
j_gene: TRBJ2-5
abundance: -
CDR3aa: CASSQGSPVPWETQYF
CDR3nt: TGTGCCAGCAGCCAAGGGAGTCCCGTGCCTTGGGAGACCCAGTACTTC

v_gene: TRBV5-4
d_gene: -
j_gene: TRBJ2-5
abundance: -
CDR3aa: CASTPSGGQFWETQYF
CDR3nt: TGTGCCAGCACCCCCTCCGGGGGGCAATTTTGGGAGACCCAGTACTTC

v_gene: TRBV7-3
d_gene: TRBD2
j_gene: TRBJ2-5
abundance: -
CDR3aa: CASSLGTSGGETQYF
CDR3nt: TGTGCCAGCAGCCTAGGGACTAGCGGGGGGGAGACCCAGTACTTC

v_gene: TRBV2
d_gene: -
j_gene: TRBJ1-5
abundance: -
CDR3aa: CASSAEYRDQPQHF
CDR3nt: TGTGCCAGCAGTGCGGAGTACCGGGATCAGCCCCAGCATTTT

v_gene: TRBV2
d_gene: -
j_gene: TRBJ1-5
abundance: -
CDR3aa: CASSEWDKNQPQHF
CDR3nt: TGTGCCAGCAGTGAATGGGACAAAAATCAGCCCCAGCATTTT

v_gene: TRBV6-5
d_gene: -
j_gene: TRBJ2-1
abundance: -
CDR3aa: CASADWTNEQFF
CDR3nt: TGTGCCAGCGCGGACTGGACGAATGAGCAGTTCTTC

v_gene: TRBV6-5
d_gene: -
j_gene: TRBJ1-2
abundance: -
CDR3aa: CASSYTGYGYTF
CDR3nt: TGTGCCAGCAGTTACACGGGCTATGGCTACACCTTC

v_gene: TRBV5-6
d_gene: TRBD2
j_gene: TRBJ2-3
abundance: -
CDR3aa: CASRRLGLADTDTQYF
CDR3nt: TGTGCCAGCAGGCGTCTGGGACTAGCGGACACAGATACGCAGTATTTT

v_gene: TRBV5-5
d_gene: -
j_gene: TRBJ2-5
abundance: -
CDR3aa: CASSIFLGGSKTQYF
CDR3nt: TGTGCCAGCAGCATCTTTCTGGGGGGTTCGAAGACCCAGTACTTC

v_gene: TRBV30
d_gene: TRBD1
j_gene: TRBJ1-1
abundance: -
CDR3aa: CACWTGAAFF
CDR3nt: TGTGCCTGTTGGACAGGGGCGGCTTTCTTT